These 31 T cell receptor beta chains share one sample of origin, sequenced in a study of T cells in women clearing cervical HPV infection. The data were produced by immunoSEQ multiplex PCR, yet TCRdb's version contains in-frame clones alone and is incomplete. Its clone listing holds about 26,000 clones. The sequenced sample was blood buffy coat. These receptors all stem from a woman between 18 and 70 years old with a cervical HPV16 infection that either progressed to CIN3+ or cleared (not recorded which).

On this clone itself: The read finishes 3 residues shy of the CDR3 end, and the germline J gene is used to complete it. The rearrangement joins TRBV7-2 to TRBJ1-2, with 8 bases fitting TRBD1. The CDR3 spans 13 residues. The trim removed 5 bases at V and 7 bases at J, leaving 6 bases unmatched. The germline CDR1 and CDR2 sequences are SGHTA and FQGNSA. The DNA read from the CDR3 is TGTGCCAGCAGCCCGGAGACAGGGGTTGGC. This translates into CASSPETGVG. The complete CDR3 reads CASSPETGVGYTF.

With regard to this clone: The read terminates 3 residues before the CDR3 end, so the remaining end is supplied by the germline J gene. The chain links TRBV9 to TRBJ2-1; 7 bases map to TRBD2. The J segment lost 4 bases and the V segment lost 0 bases, leaving 4 bases of the junction unmatched. Germline assignment: CDR1 SGDLS and CDR2 YYNGEE. The CDR3 is 15 amino acids. CDR3 sequence reads: CASSVETGGYNEQFF. The sequenced part of the CDR3 DNA is TGTGCCAGCAGCGTAGAAACGGGGGGTTACAATGAG.

About this clone: The DNA ends 3 residues before the CDR3 does, and the rest of the CDR3 is filled in from the germline J gene. This rearrangement joins TRBV7-2 to TRBJ2-3; D is possibly TRBD1 (6 bases). The CDR3 loop spans 13 amino acids. CDR1 is SGHTA and CDR2 is FQGNSA in the germline V gene. The CDR3 loop is CASSHGQKETQYF. The CDR3 DNA, read in part, is TGTGCCAGCAGTCACGGACAGAAAGAGACG.

As regards this clone: The CDR3 end falls 3 residues outside the read, so it is completed with the germline J gene. The genes are TRBV19 and TRBJ2-1, with D perhaps TRBD2 (6 bases). Germline CDR1 is LNHDA and CDR2 is SQIVND (reference sequence). Trimming removed 5 bases at V and 4 bases at J, with 9 bases between. The CDR3 covers 13 residues. CDR3 protein: CASSGDLYNEQFF. Incomplete CDR3 DNA: TGTGCCAGTAGTGGGGACTTATACAATGAG.

For this clone: The sequenced fragment ends 3 residues before the CDR3 boundary, so the rest is inferred from the germline J gene. This sample also contains other DNA sequences that code for the same CDR3. The gene calls are TRBV7-2 and TRBJ1-3; tentatively, D is TRBD1 (6 bases). Trimming cost V 2 bases and J 6 bases, with 14 bases left between them. The CDR3 totals 15 residues. Per germline, CDR1 SGHTA and CDR2 FQGNSA. CDR3 DNA, as far as it was read: TGTGCCAGCAGCTTATCGGCACAGGGACAAAACACC. Its protein is CASSLSAQGQNT. The entire CDR3 is CASSLSAQGQNTIYF.

In the case of this clone: The read ends 3 residues before the CDR3 terminus; that terminus is restored from the germline J gene. This chain joins TRBV20-1 and TRBJ2-3, with D perhaps matching TRBD1 (5 bases). The CDR3 loop spans 14 amino acids. Germline V gene data show CDR1 as DFQATT and CDR2 as SNEGSKA (reference sequence). V was pared by 6 bases and J by 5 bases, with 18 bases between. The sequenced CDR3 bases are TGCAGTGCGGACCCCAGGGAAACTGGAGATACG. Protein: CSADPRETGDT. The complete CDR3 reads CSADPRETGDTQYF.

Regarding this clone: Sequencing ends 3 residues short of the CDR3 end; the germline J gene provides the rest. The chain links TRBV6-2 or TRBV6-3 to TRBJ2-2, with TRBD2 matching over 7 bases. Losses at the gene ends were 6 bases for V and 5 bases for J; bases not matched to a gene: 9. Germline-derived CDR1 and CDR2 are MNHEY and SVGEGT. CDR3 length equals 15 residues. Incomplete CDR3 DNA: TGTGCCAGCAGGACGGGGGGACCTAGGACCGGGGAG. Translation: CASRTGGPRTGE. The whole CDR3 reads CASRTGGPRTGELFF.

Regarding this clone: The read ends 3 residues shy of where the CDR3 ends; the end is completed using the germline J gene. The chain couples TRBV5-1 to TRBJ2-2; TRBD1 aligns across 8 bases. CDR1 SGHRS and CDR2 YFSETQ come from the germline V gene. The length of the CDR3 is 14 residues. CDR3 protein: CASSKQGVNEKLFF. The sequenced CDR3 bases are TGCGCCAGCAGCAAACAGGGGGTAAATGAAAAG.

Comment on this clone: The CDR3 extends 3 residues past the end of the read, so its final part is completed from the germline J gene. V usage is TRBV5-1 and J usage is TRBJ2-1, with 11 bases identical to TRBD2. There are 16 residues in the CDR3. J gave up 5 bases and V 3 bases, and 7 bases lay outside the gene matches. The germline CDR1 and CDR2 sequences are SGHRS and YFSETQ. CDR3 region: CASSSLLAGANNEQFF. Partial CDR3 DNA: TGCGCCAGCAGCTCTTTACTAGCGGGGGCTAACAATGAG.

Points on this clone: The observed sequence ends 3 residues before the CDR3 terminus, with the missing tail filled in from the germline J gene. This chain connects TRBV3-1 (or the pseudogene TRBV3-2) to TRBJ1-6; TRBD1 agrees at 7 bases. The V gene end was trimmed by 1 base and the J gene end by 7 bases; junction bases not matched to a gene: 10. This CDR3 region has 17 residues. Germline V CDR1 and CDR2: LGHDT, YNNKEL (reference sequence). The CDR3 here is CASSQVPGGSLNSPLHF. CDR3 bases read: TGTGCCAGCAGCCAAGTGCCAGGGGGATCTTTGAATTCACCC.

Concerning this clone: Coverage ceases 3 residues before the CDR3 finishes, and the germline J gene fills in the end. This rearrangement joins TRBV19 to TRBJ1-2, with 9 bases lining up with TRBD1. This CDR3 has 14 amino acids. CDR1 LNHDA and CDR2 SQIVND come from the germline V gene (reference sequence). The V and J ends lost 10 bases and 6 bases, in that order; junction bases with no gene match: 12. The CDR3 region is CATRDRAYIDGYTF. The sequenced CDR3 bases are TGTGCCACCCGGGACAGGGCTTATATCGATGGC.

Note on this clone: The read ends 3 residues early relative to the CDR3; the germline J gene fills the gap. The chain joins TRBV19 to TRBJ2-5; 7 positions agree with TRBD1. CDR1 and CDR2 (germline): LNHDA, SQIVND (reference sequence). The V gene end was trimmed by 5 bases and the J gene end by 5 bases; junction bases not matched to a gene: 8. This CDR3 is 14 amino acids long. The sequenced part of the CDR3 DNA is TGTGCCAGTAGTCTACATGACAGGGTCGAGACC. This sequence encodes CASSLHDRVET. The entire CDR3 reads CASSLHDRVETQYF.

With respect to this clone: The read gets to within 3 residues of the CDR3 end, and the germline J gene fills in the rest. The chain recombines TRBV18 with TRBJ2-5; possible D gene TRBD1, 5 bases. Trimming left V 3 bases short and J 2 bases short, with 10 bases between. Germline V CDR1 and CDR2: KGHSH, LQKENI. CDR3 size: 14 residues. The sequenced CDR3 bases are TGTGCCAGCTCACCCCCAGGGATACAAGAGACC. Its translation is CASSPPGIQET. The whole CDR3 reads CASSPPGIQETQYF. Based on the CDR3 plus reference TRBV18 and TRBJ2-5, the full variable domain is NAGVMQNPRHLVRRRGQEARLRCSPMKGHSHVYWYRQLPEEGLKFMVYLQKENIIDESGMPKERFSAEFPKEGPSILRIQQVVRGDSAAYFCASSPPGIQETQYFGPGTRLLVL.

As regards this clone: The read finishes 3 residues shy of the CDR3 end, and the germline J gene is used to complete it. The chain joins TRBV7-2 to TRBJ1-2; possible D gene TRBD1, 5 bases. Germline loops: CDR1 SGHTA, CDR2 FQGNSA. This CDR3 contains 15 residues. The part of the CDR3 DNA that was read is TGTGCCAGCGGGGCTAGCGGGAGGTGGTTGGATACC. Protein product: CASGASGRWLDT. The full CDR3 reads CASGASGRWLDTYTF.

On this clone itself: The read falls 3 residues short of the CDR3 end, and the missing part is taken from the germline J gene. The rearrangement links TRBV30 to TRBJ1-2; possible D gene TRBD1, 5 bases. The CDR3 extends over 13 amino acids. Germline loops: CDR1 GTSNPN, CDR2 SVGIG (reference sequence). CDR3 bases read: TGTGCCTGGAGCGGCAGGGCACGTGCGGGC. Translating gives CAWSGRARAG. The CDR3 in its entirety is CAWSGRARAGYTF.

As to this clone: Read sequence stops 3 residues before the CDR3 end, and the germline J gene provides the missing end. The chain joins TRBV5-1 to TRBJ2-3; 8 bases are shared with TRBD1. The V gene's germline CDR1 is SGHRS and CDR2 YFSETQ. J was trimmed by 5 bases and V by 4 bases; bases with no gene match: 12. The CDR3 extends over 16 amino acids. The CDR3 here is CASSIGTGRVQDTQYF. The DNA read from the CDR3 is TGCGCCAGCAGCATAGGGACAGGTCGGGTGCAAGATACG. Full variable domain (remainder filled in from reference TRBV5-1 and TRBJ2-3): KAGVTQTPRYLIKTRGQQVTLSCSPISGHRSVSWYQQTPGQGLQFLFEYFSETQRNKGNFPGRFSGRQFSNSRSEMNVSTLELGDSALYLCASSIGTGRVQDTQYFGPGTRLTVL.

In the case of this clone: The read ends 3 residues early relative to the CDR3; the germline J gene fills the gap. This chain uses TRBV5-1 with TRBJ2-7, with 7 bases lining up with TRBD1. V lost 0 bases, J lost 4 bases, and 4 bases stayed unmatched. Germline V gene sequence: CDR1 SGHRS, CDR2 YFSETQ. CDR3 length: 14 residues. The covered CDR3 bases are TGCGCCAGCAGCTTGGCAGGGGGAGAGTACGAG. It is translated as CASSLAGGEYE. The CDR3 as a whole reads CASSLAGGEYEQYF.

The CDR3 region is CASSLQSTDTQYF. CDR3 DNA, as far as it was read: TGTGCCAGCAGCTTGCAGAGCACAGATACG. J is TRBJ2-3 and V is TRBV5-4; D is ambiguous. The read halts 3 residues ahead of the CDR3 end, with the missing end drawn from the germline J gene. The CDR3 runs to 13 residues. Germline assignment: CDR1 SGHNT and CDR2 YYREEE (reference sequence). The V end lost 1 base, the J end lost 0 bases, and 3 bases lay between the germline ends.

About this clone: Read sequence stops 3 residues before the CDR3 end, and the germline J gene provides the missing end. The chain links TRBV7-2 to TRBJ2-5, with D maybe TRBD2 (6 bases). Between the trimmed V and J ends, which lost 6 bases and 5 bases, there was a span of 19 bases. The germline V gene has CDR1 SGHTA and CDR2 FQGNSA. The CDR3 has 15 amino acids. CDR3 region: CASSPPGLGGETQYF. The CDR3 bases that were read are TGTGCCAGCAGTCCACCGGGACTCGGAGGGGAGACC.

To note about this clone: The read comes to an end 3 residues before the CDR3 does, leaving the germline J gene to fill in the end. The chain recombines TRBV19 with TRBJ2-7, with a tentative D call TRBD1 (5 bases). The CDR3 sequence is 15 residues long. Germline V gene data show CDR1 as LNHDA and CDR2 as SQIVND (reference sequence). The V gene lost 3 bases and the J gene lost 0 bases, with 12 bases spanning the gap. The DNA read from the CDR3 is TGTGCCAGTAGTATGGTGGGGCAGAACTCCTACGAG. This gives the protein CASSMVGQNSYE. The whole CDR3 region reads CASSMVGQNSYEQYF.

This clone is deemed large by its frequency. Other DNA sequences of this sample code for an identical CDR3. The covered CDR3 bases are TGTGCCAGCAGTGTCGGGACAGGGGGCGGTCAGCCC. This translates into CASSVGTGGGQP. The whole CDR3 sequence reads CASSVGTGGGQPQHF. The genes are TRBV6-1 and TRBJ1-5; 12 bases fit TRBD1. The read ends 3 residues before the CDR3 terminus; that terminus is restored from the germline J gene. The germline gives CDR1 MNHNS, CDR2 SASEGT. Trimming took 4 bases from V and 6 from J; bases not matched to a gene: 4. The CDR3 consists of 15 residues.

Comments on this clone: With the read ending 3 residues before the CDR3 end, the germline J gene is used to fill in that end. The chain couples TRBV20-1 to TRBJ2-1, with 8 bases identical to TRBD2. The CDR3 is made up of 15 amino acids. Germline assignment: CDR1 DFQATT and CDR2 SNEGSKA (reference sequence). V lost 0 bases and J lost 6; bases outside the gene matches: 7. CDR3 bases read: TGCAGTGCTAGAGAGAGCGAGCGGGAGCCCAATGAG. Amino acids: CSARESEREPNE. The whole CDR3 is CSARESEREPNEQFF.

To note about this clone: The sequence runs out 3 residues before the end of the CDR3; the remainder is reconstructed from the germline J gene. The chain is built from TRBV2 and TRBJ1-6; weak D call: TRBD1 (5 bases). In germline, CDR1 is SNHLY, CDR2 FYNNEI. The CDR3 has 15 amino acids. Trimming took 1 base from V and 7 from J, leaving 11 bases between them. The covered CDR3 bases are TGTGCCAGCAGTGAAGGTCGGGAGGGGAATTCACCC. Encoded protein: CASSEGREGNSP. The full CDR3 sequence reads CASSEGREGNSPLHF.

With regard to this clone: The read ends 3 residues before the CDR3 terminus; that terminus is restored from the germline J gene. The chain combines TRBV19 with TRBJ2-7; D is possibly TRBD1 (6 bases). The germline V gene has CDR1 LNHDA and CDR2 SQIVND (reference sequence). V was cut by 2 bases and J by 3 bases, with 11 bases left in between. The CDR3 loop spans 14 amino acids. CDR3 DNA, as far as it was read: TGTGCCAGTAGTATATCGCAGGGGTTCTACGAG. Translating it yields CASSISQGFYE. The CDR3, in full, reads CASSISQGFYEQYF.

CDR3 in amino acids: CASSPNPPGLAGGLTDTQYF. Partial CDR3 DNA: TGCGCCAGCAGCCCCAACCCCCCCGGGCTAGCGGGAGGGTTAACAGATACG. V gene TRBV5-1 combines with J gene TRBJ2-3; 12 positions agree with TRBD2. The read falls 3 residues short of the CDR3 end, and the missing part is taken from the germline J gene. From germline, CDR1 is SGHRS and CDR2 YFSETQ. The V segment lost 4 bases and the J segment 3 bases; nucleotides outside the gene matches: 18. The length of the CDR3 is 20 residues.

Details on this clone: The read ends 3 residues shy of where the CDR3 ends; the end is completed using the germline J gene. The V and J genes are TRBV2 and TRBJ1-5, with 9 nucleotides matching TRBD1. V dropped 6 bases and J dropped 4; count of bases not matched to a gene: 10. The CDR3 loop spans 16 amino acids. Germline CDR1 reads SNHLY; CDR2 reads FYNNEI. The CDR3 reads CASSGMTGGLNQPQHF. The sequenced part of the CDR3 DNA is TGTGCCAGCAGCGGAATGACAGGGGGGCTGAATCAGCCC.

A remark on this clone: The observed sequence ends 3 residues before the CDR3 terminus, with the missing tail filled in from the germline J gene. The J gene is TRBJ2-7, the V gene TRBV20-1; 8 positions agree with TRBD1. Germline CDR1 and CDR2: DFQATT and SNEGSKA (reference sequence). The CDR3 is 12 residues long. The V and J ends lost 8 bases and 5 bases, in that order; junction bases with no gene match: 8. CDR3 DNA, as far as it was read: TGCAGTATCGGACAGGGTGGAGACGAG. Amino acids: CSIGQGGDE. The complete CDR3 sequence is CSIGQGGDEQYF.

As to this clone: The read falls 3 residues short of the CDR3 end, and the missing part is taken from the germline J gene. This sequence joins TRBV6-1 and TRBJ1-1; tentatively, D is TRBD1 (5 bases). CDR3 length: 17 amino acids. The V and J ends lost 2 bases and 2 bases respectively, with 18 bases between them. From germline, CDR1 is MNHNS and CDR2 SASEGT. The chain's CDR3 is CASSEREWGSPNTEAFF. Incomplete CDR3 DNA: TGTGCCAGCAGTGAAAGGGAATGGGGCAGCCCTAACACTGAA.

Details on this clone: The read ends 3 residues before the CDR3 terminus; that terminus is restored from the germline J gene. The chain couples TRBV20-1 to TRBJ1-6; D perhaps matches TRBD1 (5 bases). The V end lost 3 bases, the J end lost 6 bases, and 15 bases lay between the germline ends. CDR1 DFQATT and CDR2 SNEGSKA come from the germline V gene (reference sequence). The CDR3 is 15 amino acids. The CDR3 region is CSARSPAGSNSPLHF. Partial CDR3 DNA: TGCAGTGCTAGGTCCCCGGCAGGGAGTAATTCACCC.

CDR3 region: CASSLGVAYEQYF. The part of the CDR3 DNA that was read is TGTGCCAGCAGCTTAGGGGTAGCCTACGAG. This chain links TRBV13 with TRBJ2-7; no firm D call. Read sequence stops 3 residues before the CDR3 end, and the germline J gene provides the missing end. The CDR3 runs to 13 residues. Looked up from germline, CDR1 is PRHDT and CDR2 is FYEKMQ (reference sequence). Trimming took 0 bases from V and 2 from J, leaving 5 bases between them.

As regards this clone: Read sequence stops 3 residues before the CDR3 end, and the germline J gene provides the missing end. The V and J genes are TRBV2 and TRBJ1-1; D gene uncertain. The CDR3 is 14 amino acids. Germline-derived CDR1 and CDR2 are SNHLY and FYNNEI. Trimming stripped 4 bases from V and 0 bases from J, with 9 bases between. The CDR3 sequence: CASSASSVNTEAFF. The sequenced part of the CDR3 DNA is TGTGCCAGCAGTGCCTCCAGTGTGAACACTGAA.